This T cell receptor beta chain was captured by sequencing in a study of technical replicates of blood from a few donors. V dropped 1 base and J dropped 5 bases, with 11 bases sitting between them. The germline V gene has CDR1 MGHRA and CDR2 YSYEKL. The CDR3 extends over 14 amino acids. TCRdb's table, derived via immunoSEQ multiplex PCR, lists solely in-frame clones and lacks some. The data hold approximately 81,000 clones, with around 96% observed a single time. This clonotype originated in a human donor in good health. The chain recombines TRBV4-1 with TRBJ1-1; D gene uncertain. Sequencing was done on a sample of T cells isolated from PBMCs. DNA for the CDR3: TGCGCCAGCAGCCAAGGGTCAGGATGGACTGAAGCTTTCTTT. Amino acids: CASSQGSGWTEAFF.